This is a list of T cell receptor beta chains from one sample in a study of CD8 T cells in ankylosing spondylitis. One entry per CDR3 protein, called by TCRdb with MiXCR from the 5' RACE reads. The sample holds 250,000 to 300,000 distinct CDR3 sequences, about 19% seen once. Sequencing was done on a sample of blood, either unsorted or a sorted T cell fraction (not recorded which). All receptors come from a male donor with ankylosing spondylitis or in good health (not recorded which). The CDR3 runs from the conserved cysteine through the conserved F or W.

cdr3_length j_call v_call cdr3_aa
16 TRBJ2-1 TRBV3-1 CASSQGWAGTYNEQFF
15 TRBJ2-3 TRBV12-3/TRBV12-4 CASSPTGTSTDTQYF
17 TRBJ2-3 TRBV12-3/TRBV12-4 CASSFRSVASVADTQYF
15 TRBJ2-2 TRBV12-5 CASGFSGTTTGELFF
15 TRBJ1-4 TRBV16 CASSQVWATNEKLFF
16 TRBJ1-2 TRBV7-3 CASSLTPGQNPYGYTF
16 TRBJ2-3 TRBV5-1 CASSLGDRQSGDTQYF
15 TRBJ2-1 TRBV14 CASSQDRGGYNEQFF
14 TRBJ2-1 TRBV7-3 CASSLTEGLDEQFF
14 TRBJ2-2 TRBV6-2/TRBV6-3 CASNRDRGTGELFF
16 TRBJ2-1 TRBV30 CAWSVTGLSSYNEQFF
16 TRBJ1-6 TRBV4-1 CASSQDRALPNSPLHF
12 TRBJ2-1 TRBV12-3/TRBV12-4 CASSLGSPEQFF
16 TRBJ1-2 TRBV5-1 CASSSGMMRPNYGYTF
17 TRBJ2-3 TRBV5-6 CASSLAQNLGITDTQYF
16 TRBJ1-5 TRBV28 CASSVPGTGRNQPQHF
17 TRBJ1-3 TRBV12-3/TRBV12-4 CASSLPEDRTPGNTIYF
14 TRBJ1-5 TRBV20-1 CSARVTGEDQPQHF
14 TRBJ1-2 TRBV2 CASSEAAGFYGYTF
15 TRBJ1-6 TRBV5-1 CASSRTGGNNSPLHF
17 TRBJ2-3 TRBV20-1 CSARSGLAGVGTDTQYF
15 TRBJ2-3 TRBV12-3/TRBV12-4 CAIRLAGGPTDTQYF
12 TRBJ1-6 TRBV6-5 CAAGYSDSPLHF
15 TRBJ1-2 TRBV12-3/TRBV12-4 CASSLSGDRNYGYTF
13 TRBJ2-5 TRBV19 CASSIDMGQDQYF
16 TRBJ2-1 TRBV20-1 CSASNKQGFAYNEQFF
12 TRBJ1-5 TRBV2 CASSPVPWPQHF
15 TRBJ2-5 TRBV11-2 CASSLVASLSETQYF
15 TRBJ2-3 TRBV20-1 CSAILSGRSADTQYF
16 TRBJ2-1 TRBV5-1 CASTLGLGSSYNEQFF
15 TRBJ2-1 TRBV7-2 CASSPVRSSYNEQFF
16 TRBJ2-3 TRBV7-6 CASSYGTSGGQDTQYF
15 TRBJ1-5 TRBV12-3/TRBV12-4 CASSLADRAYQPQHF
13 TRBJ2-3 TRBV2 CASSRERTDTQYF
16 TRBJ2-3 TRBV5-5 CASTPSPGQSTDTQYF
18 TRBJ2-4 TRBV5-1 CASSLLASGGPPSNIQYF
12 TRBJ2-3 TRBV20-1 CSPGTSIDTQYF
13 TRBJ1-1 TRBV18 CASSPLKDTEAFF
14 TRBJ1-2 TRBV12-5 CASGLADRERGYTF
14 TRBJ2-5 TRBV5-1 CASSFQGFQETQYF
13 TRBJ1-1 TRBV30 CAWSQGANTEAFF
14 TRBJ1-4 TRBV5-1 CASSIGTGGEKLFF
13 TRBJ1-5 TRBV20-1 CSANIRDSGPQHF
14 TRBJ1-6 TRBV6-1 CASTLGGRGSPLHF
14 TRBJ1-1 TRBV12-3/TRBV12-4 CASSLSGVDTEAFF
15 TRBJ1-4 TRBV6-1 CASSAYDRAGEKLFF
16 TRBJ2-2 TRBV20-1 CSAAELAGVNTGELFF
13 TRBJ1-2 TRBV12-3/TRBV12-4 CASRRTGAGGYTF
16 TRBJ2-1 TRBV6-5 CASSYAPGTGTNEQFF
13 TRBJ1-5 TRBV20-1 CSAQTGANQPQHF
14 TRBJ1-3 TRBV20-1 CSARALVSGNTIYF
16 TRBJ2-1 TRBV5-4 CASSSTGTGVYNEQFF
15 TRBJ1-2 TRBV11-2 CASSSTNRAWYGYTF
14 TRBJ2-4 TRBV12-3/TRBV12-4 CASRETGTKNIQYF